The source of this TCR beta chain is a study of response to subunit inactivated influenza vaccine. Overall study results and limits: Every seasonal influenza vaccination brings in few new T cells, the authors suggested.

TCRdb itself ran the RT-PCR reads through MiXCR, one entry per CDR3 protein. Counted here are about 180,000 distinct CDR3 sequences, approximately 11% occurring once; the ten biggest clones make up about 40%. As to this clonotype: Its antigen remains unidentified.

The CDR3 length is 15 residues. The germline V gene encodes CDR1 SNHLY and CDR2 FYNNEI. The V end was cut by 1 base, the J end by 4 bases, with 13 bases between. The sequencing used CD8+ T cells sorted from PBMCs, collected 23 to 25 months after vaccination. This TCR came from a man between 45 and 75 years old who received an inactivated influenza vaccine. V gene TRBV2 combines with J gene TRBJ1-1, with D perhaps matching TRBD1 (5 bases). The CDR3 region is CASSEEAGWSTEAFF. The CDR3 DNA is TGTGCCAGCAGTGAAGAGGCAGGGTGGAGCACTGAAGCTTTCTTT.